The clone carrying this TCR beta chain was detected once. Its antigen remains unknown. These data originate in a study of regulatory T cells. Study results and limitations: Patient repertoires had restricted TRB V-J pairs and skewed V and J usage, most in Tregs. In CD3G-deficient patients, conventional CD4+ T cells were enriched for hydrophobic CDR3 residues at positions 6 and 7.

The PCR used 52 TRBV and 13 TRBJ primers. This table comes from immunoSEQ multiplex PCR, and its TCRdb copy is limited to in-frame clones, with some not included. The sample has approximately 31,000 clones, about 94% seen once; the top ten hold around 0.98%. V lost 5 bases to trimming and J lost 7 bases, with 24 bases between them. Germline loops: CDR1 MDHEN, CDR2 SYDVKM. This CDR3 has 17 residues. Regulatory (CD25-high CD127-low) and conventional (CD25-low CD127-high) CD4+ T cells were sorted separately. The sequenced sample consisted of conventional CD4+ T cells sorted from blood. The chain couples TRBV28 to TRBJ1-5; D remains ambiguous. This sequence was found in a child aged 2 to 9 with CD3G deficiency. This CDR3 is CASSAPPRNVIVQPQHF. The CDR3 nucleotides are TGTGCCAGCAGTGCTCCGCCGCGGAACGTAATTGTACAGCCCCAGCATTTT.